Below, 6 T cell receptor beta chains from the same sample are listed, as sequenced in a study of blood T cell repertoires in COVID-19. The assay was immunoSEQ multiplex PCR, and TCRdb's table has in-frame clones only and misses some. There are fewer than 85,000 clones in the sample; approximately 90% occur only once, and approximately 10% lies in the top ten. The sample consisted of peripheral blood. The source is a human donor in a cohort sampled during active COVID-19.

The rearrangement joins TRBV3-1 (or the pseudogene TRBV3-2) to TRBJ2-2; 8 positions match TRBD2. V lost 2 bases to trimming and J lost 5 bases; unmatched junction nucleotides: 10. Germline V lookup: CDR1 LGHDT, CDR2 YNNKEL (reference sequence). The CDR3 is 17 residues long. The CDR3 nucleotides are TGTGCCAGCAGCCAAACCATCGGGAGGGCCGTGACCGGGGAGCTGTTTTTT. The encoded protein is CASSQTIGRAVTGELFF.

This sequence joins TRBV3-1 (or the pseudogene TRBV3-2) and TRBJ1-3; D perhaps matches TRBD1 (6 bases). The CDR3 runs to 17 residues. V gave up 3 bases and J gave up 0 bases, with 15 bases separating them. Germline CDR1 LGHDT, CDR2 YNNKEL (reference sequence). CDR3 sequence (DNA): TGTGCCAGCAGCCAGGACAGAGCGGGACACTCTGGAAACACCATATATTTT. Its translation is CASSQDRAGHSGNTIYF.

Comments on this clone: The junction departs from the called germline gene at one end, perhaps through a read error. V gene TRBV28 combines with J gene TRBJ2-1; 8 bases are a match to TRBD1. The germline CDR1 and CDR2 sequences are MDHEN and SYDVKM. The CDR3 is made up of 15 amino acids. The CDR3 reads CASSIWTGNYNEQFF. CDR3 DNA sequence: TGTGCCAGCAGTATATGGACAGGGAACTACAATGAGCAGTTCTTC.

The chain links TRBV18 to TRBJ2-2; TRBD1 matches at 7 bases. The V gene end was trimmed by 3 bases and the J gene end by 3 bases; junction bases not matched to a gene: 4. There are 15 residues in the CDR3. CDR1 is KGHSH, CDR2 LQKENI, per germline. Written as DNA, the CDR3 is TGTGCCAGCTCACCTCGTCAGGGGGACACCGGGGAGCTGTTTTTT. As protein: CASSPRQGDTGELFF.

V and J are TRBV18 and TRBJ1-2; D perhaps matches TRBD1 (5 bases). The CDR3 covers 13 residues. CDR1 is KGHSH, CDR2 LQKENI, per germline. Trimming stripped 3 bases from V and 2 bases from J, with 7 bases between. Written as DNA, the CDR3 is TGTGCCAGCTCACCTGACAGCAACTATGGCTACACCTTC. Amino acid sequence: CASSPDSNYGYTF.

CDR3 bases: TGTGCCAGCAGTGAAGCGCGTGGCTACACCTTC. This encodes CASSEARGYTF. This chain connects TRBV2 to TRBJ1-2; D is ambiguous. V was clipped by 0 bases and J by 7 bases, with 3 bases between them. Looked up from germline, CDR1 is SNHLY and CDR2 is FYNNEI. This CDR3 is built from 11 residues. The variable domain in full, with the rest retrieved from reference TRBV2 and TRBJ1-2, is EPEVTQTPSHQVTQMGQEVILRCVPISNHLYFYWYRQILGQKVEFLVSFYNNEISEKSEIFDDQFSVERPDGSNFTLKIRSTKLEDSAMYFCASSEARGYTFGSGTRLTVV.